A single sample is the source of the 24 T cell receptor beta chains below, sequenced in a study of T cells after yellow fever vaccination. TCRdb processed the 5' RACE reads anew with MiXCR; each CDR3 protein has one entry. Among about 320,000 distinct CDR3 sequences listed, 3.5% to 5% were seen once. The source material was PBMCs, sampled 15 days after the yellow fever booster vaccination. The receptors were sampled from a man younger than 35 who received the YFV17D yellow fever vaccine.

This clonotype was seen many times. The chain uses TRBV5-6 and TRBJ2-7, with 7 positions matching TRBD2. This CDR3 has 13 residues. The J segment lost 1 base and the V segment lost 3 bases, leaving 1 base of the junction unmatched. Germline V gives CDR1 SGHDT, CDR2 YYEEEE. CDR3 protein: CASSWGGSYEQYF. CDR3 nucleotides: TGTGCCAGCAGCTGGGGGGGTTCCTACGAGCAGTACTTC.

This rearrangement joins TRBV20-1 to TRBJ1-4; TRBD1 might be the D (5 bases). This CDR3 is built from 15 residues. CDR1 and CDR2 (germline): DFQATT, SNEGSKA (reference sequence). V was clipped by 2 bases and J by 4 bases, with 14 bases between them. CDR3 coding DNA: TGCAGTGCTAGACATCGCGGGGGGTTTAATGAAAAACTGTTTTTT. Its protein is CSARHRGGFNEKLFF.

The sample holds many counts of this clonotype. The chain combines TRBV7-2 with TRBJ2-3, with TRBD2 identical over 10 bases. Per the germline V gene, CDR1 is SGHTA and CDR2 is FQGNSA. The CDR3 totals 20 residues. Trimming took 5 bases from V and 4 from J; bases not matched to a gene: 21. The CDR3 DNA follows: TGTGCCAGCAGCCTCTTCCCGGGTGGGGCTAGCGGGGGAACACCAGATACGCAGTATTTT. Translating it yields CASSLFPGGASGGTPDTQYF.

This clonotype was found a few times. This chain uses TRBV20-1 with TRBJ2-7; TRBD1 matches at 8 bases. There are 13 residues in the CDR3. V shed 6 bases and J 2 bases; nucleotides not matched to a gene: 6. Germline V CDR1 and CDR2: DFQATT, SNEGSKA (reference sequence). CDR3 sequence reads: CSAPDRVTYEQYV. The CDR3 region has the DNA TGCAGTGCCCCGGACAGGGTCACCTACGAGCAGTACGTC.

This clonotype has a count of ten or more. The chain recombines TRBV7-9 with TRBJ2-1, with TRBD2 matching over 8 bases. Unmatched junction bases numbered 10, after V lost 0 bases and J lost 9 bases. The CDR3 contains 16 residues. In germline, CDR1 is SEHNR, CDR2 FQNEAQ (reference sequence). This chain's CDR3 is CASSLALSGGKTEQFF. The CDR3 coding sequence is TGTGCCAGCAGCTTAGCGTTGAGCGGGGGAAAGACTGAGCAGTTCTTC. The full variable domain, with the rest looked up from reference TRBV7-9 and TRBJ2-1, is DTGVSQNPRHKITKRGQNVTFRCDPISEHNRLYWYRQTLGQGPEFLTYFQNEAQLEKSRLLSDRFSAERPKGSFSTLEIQRTEQGDSAMYLCASSLALSGGKTEQFFGPGTRLTVL.

The rearrangement links TRBV7-6 to TRBJ2-1; D is possibly TRBD2 (6 bases). CDR1 and CDR2 from the germline V gene are SGHVS and FNYEAQ. CDR3 size: 14 residues. The V gene lost 5 bases and the J gene lost 9 bases, with 17 bases spanning the gap. CDR3 region: CASSPARSGVEQFF. CDR3 DNA: TGTGCCAGCAGCCCGGCTAGGTCGGGGGTTGAGCAGTTCTTC. The whole variable domain, remainder taken from reference TRBV7-6 and TRBJ2-1, is GAGVSQSPRYKVTKRGQDVALRCDPISGHVSLYWYRQALGQGPEFLTYFNYEAQQDKSGLPNDRFSAERPEGSISTLTIQRTEQRDSAMYRCASSPARSGVEQFFGPGTRLTVL.

This clonotype appeared a few times. This chain uses TRBV7-3 with TRBJ2-6, with D possibly being TRBD1 or TRBD2 (5 bases each). Per germline, CDR1 SGHTA and CDR2 FQGTGA. This CDR3 is 18 amino acids long. Trimming removed 3 bases from V and 4 bases from J, with 19 bases in between. CDR3 sequence (DNA): TGTGCCAGCAGCTTCCGTCGGGGTAGAGGGGAAGGGGCCAACGTCCTGACTTTC. The encoded protein is CASSFRRGRGEGANVLTF.

This clonotype was counted many times. The genes are TRBV5-1 and TRBJ1-1; D ambiguous. V lost 2 bases and J 1 base, leaving 9 bases between the germline ends. CDR1 is SGHRS and CDR2 is YFSETQ in the germline V gene. The CDR3 extends over 14 amino acids. The CDR3, as DNA: TGCGCCAGCAGCTTCCTGGATGGGAACACTGAAGCTTTCTTT. Amino acids: CASSFLDGNTEAFF.

This clonotype was picked up many times. The chain carries TRBV28 and TRBJ2-4; 7 bases align to TRBD1. The CDR3 has 12 residues. Unmatched junction bases numbered 7, after V lost 10 bases and J lost 7 bases. Germline V gene data show CDR1 as MDHEN and CDR2 as SYDVKM. The CDR3 bases are TGTGCCACTCGGACAGGTGGGAACATTCAGTACTTC. Protein sequence: CATRTGGNIQYF.

Ten or more counts support this clonotype. The chain combines TRBV7-9 with TRBJ1-3; D might be TRBD1 (6 bases). The CDR3 length is 13 residues. CDR1 and CDR2 from the germline V gene are SEHNR and FQNEAQ (reference sequence). V lost 5 bases to trimming and J lost 8 bases, with 13 bases between them. CDR3 in DNA: TGTGCCAGCAGCACCGGACAGAAAGACACCATATATTTT. Translating it yields CASSTGQKDTIYF.

This clonotype came up a few times. Here the CDR3 reads CASSRGGTALYGYTF. For the CDR3, the DNA is TGTGCCAGCAGCCGGGGTGGGACAGCACTCTATGGCTACACCTTC. The chain uses TRBV7-2 and TRBJ1-2; 7 nucleotides align to TRBD1. The germline V gene encodes CDR1 SGHTA and CDR2 FQGNSA. J gave up 4 bases and V 5 bases, and 10 bases lay outside the gene matches. CDR3 length: 15 amino acids.

This clonotype was detected only a few times. V is TRBV7-8 and J is TRBJ1-6, with no clear D. Germline values: CDR1 SGHVS, CDR2 FQNEAQ. V lost 2 bases and J lost 7, with 12 bases in between. CDR3 size: 15 residues. Here the CDR3 reads CASSLRRVGNSPLHF. In nucleotides, the CDR3 is TGTGCCAGCAGCTTACGGCGGGTTGGAAATTCACCCCTCCACTTT.

This chain connects TRBV7-2 to TRBJ1-1; 9 positions match TRBD1. The CDR3 runs 12 residues. The V segment lost 8 bases and the J segment 10 bases; nucleotides outside the gene matches: 8. Germline V gene lookup returns CDR1 SGHTA and CDR2 FQGNSA. CDR3 nucleotides: TGTGCCAGCTGGGACAGGGTAGGGGCAGCTTTCTTT. Translated: CASWDRVGAAFF.

This clonotype was seen a handful of times. This rearrangement joins TRBV24-1 to TRBJ1-2; TRBD1 matches at 10 bases. This CDR3 region has 19 residues. Trimming removed 4 bases from V and 0 bases from J; junction bases left unmatched: 13. Looked up from germline, CDR1 is KGHDR and CDR2 is SFDVKD. CDR3 amino acids: CATSDETGGSGQTNYGYTF. The CDR3 bases are TGTGCCACCAGTGACGAGACAGGGGGCAGCGGGCAGACTAACTATGGCTACACCTTC.

This clonotype was seen at least ten times. The chain links TRBV7-8 to TRBJ1-1, with D unresolved. Germline assignment: CDR1 SGHVS and CDR2 FQNEAQ. This CDR3 contains 12 residues. The ends were cut back, 3 bases at V and 11 bases at J, with 13 bases in the middle. Here the CDR3 DNA reads TGTGCCAGCAGCTTCCTGGCGGGGAGGGCTTTCTTT. Translation: CASSFLAGRAFF.

This clonotype was seen only a few times. The rearrangement joins TRBV7-9 to TRBJ1-5, with D possibly matching TRBD1 (5 bases). Trimming removed 1 base from V and 6 bases from J, with 13 bases in between. The CDR3 is 15 residues long. In germline, CDR1 is SEHNR, CDR2 FQNEAQ (reference sequence). The CDR3 spells CASSLGSREGQPQHF. CDR3 coding DNA: TGTGCCAGCAGCTTAGGTTCCAGGGAAGGTCAGCCCCAGCATTTT. Supplemented by reference TRBV7-9 and TRBJ1-5, the full variable domain reads DTGVSQNPRHKITKRGQNVTFRCDPISEHNRLYWYRQTLGQGPEFLTYFQNEAQLEKSRLLSDRFSAERPKGSFSTLEIQRTEQGDSAMYLCASSLGSREGQPQHFGDGTRLSIL.

The J gene is TRBJ1-2, the V gene TRBV6-2 or TRBV6-3; D gene ambiguous. V gave up 6 bases and J gave up 3 bases, with 5 bases separating them. This CDR3 is built from 11 residues. In germline, CDR1 is MNHEY, CDR2 SVGEGT. CDR3 region: CASSEDYGYTF. The CDR3 DNA sequence: TGTGCCAGCAGCGAGGACTATGGCTACACCTTC.

The V gene is TRBV5-1, the J gene TRBJ1-4, with D unresolved. Germline V lookup: CDR1 SGHRS, CDR2 YFSETQ. The length of the CDR3 is 15 residues. Deletions cut 3 bases from V and 8 bases from J, with 17 bases between. The CDR3 loop reads CASSSSGPLGEKLFF. CDR3 DNA: TGCGCCAGCAGCTCTTCCGGGCCCCTGGGGGAAAAACTGTTTTTT. Based on the CDR3 plus reference TRBV5-1 and TRBJ1-4, the full variable domain is KAGVTQTPRYLIKTRGQQVTLSCSPISGHRSVSWYQQTPGQGLQFLFEYFSETQRNKGNFPGRFSGRQFSNSRSEMNVSTLELGDSALYLCASSSSGPLGEKLFFGSGTQLSVL.

This clonotype was observed many times. The chain recombines TRBV20-1 with TRBJ2-1; D is unclear. Germline CDR1 reads DFQATT; CDR2 reads SNEGSKA (reference sequence). Trimming pared 6 bases from V and 4 bases from J, leaving 16 bases between. CDR3 length: 14 amino acids. CDR3 sequence (DNA): TGCAGTGCCCGAACATCCGTAGATTACAATGAGCAGTTCTTC. Protein sequence: CSARTSVDYNEQFF.

This clonotype has more than one count but fewer than ten. The chain has TRBV13 and TRBJ2-7; D gene ambiguous. The CDR3 has 14 residues. Deletions cut 6 bases from V and 3 bases from J, with 15 bases between. The V gene's germline CDR1 is PRHDT and CDR2 FYEKMQ (reference sequence). The CDR3 region is CASRRVLGSYEQYF. As DNA, the CDR3 is TGTGCCAGCAGGAGAGTACTCGGCAGCTACGAGCAGTACTTC.

This clonotype occurred many times. J is TRBJ1-4 and V is TRBV5-1; D is undetermined. The CDR3 runs 15 residues. Per the germline V gene, CDR1 is SGHRS and CDR2 is YFSETQ. V was trimmed by 0 bases and J by 0 bases, leaving 6 bases between them. The CDR3 here is CASSLGTATNEKLFF. CDR3 nucleotide sequence: TGCGCCAGCAGCTTGGGCACAGCAACTAATGAAAAACTGTTTTTT.

This clonotype came up many times. The chain carries TRBV7-2 and TRBJ1-5, with 7 bases identical to TRBD1. Germline values: CDR1 SGHTA, CDR2 FQGNSA. V lost 5 bases, J lost 0 bases, and 4 bases stayed unmatched. This CDR3 spans 15 amino acids. The CDR3 spells CASSPQGDSNQPQHF. Written as DNA, the CDR3 is TGTGCCAGCAGCCCCCAGGGGGATAGCAATCAGCCCCAGCATTTT. The whole variable domain, filled in from reference TRBV7-2 and TRBJ1-5, reads GAGVSQSPSNKVTEKGKDVELRCDPISGHTALYWYRQSLGQGLEFLIYFQGNSAPDKSGLPSDRFSAERTGGSVSTLTIQRTQQEDSAVYLCASSPQGDSNQPQHFGDGTRLSIL.

There are a few counts of this clonotype. V usage is TRBV4-1 and J usage is TRBJ2-7; TRBD1 agrees at 11 bases. CDR1 is MGHRA and CDR2 is YSYEKL in the germline V gene. V dropped 4 bases and J dropped 2; count of bases not matched to a gene: 7. The CDR3 sequence is 16 residues long. The CDR3 reads CASSPVPGQGAYEQYV. The CDR3 nucleotides read TGCGCCAGCAGCCCCGTCCCGGGACAGGGGGCCTACGAGCAGTACGTC.

This clonotype was observed at least ten times. The DNA for the CDR3 is TGCAGTGCTAGTACAGGGGGAAGGGAGACCCAGTACTTC. This codes for CSASTGGRETQYF. This chain joins TRBV20-1 and TRBJ2-5, with TRBD1 matching over 8 bases. The CDR3 runs 13 residues. V lost 3 bases and J lost 5; bases outside the gene matches: 5. Germline V gives CDR1 DFQATT, CDR2 SNEGSKA (reference sequence).